This T cell receptor (beta chain) comes out of a study of blood T cell repertoires in COVID-19 (dated by TCRdb to 2020 to 2022). Concerning the study at large: Samples from collaborators originated in the United States, Italy and Spain and spanned both the acute and convalescent phases of COVID-19. The prospective study material was composed of cDNA or gDNA derived from T cells, B-cell-depleted T cells, or PBMCs. The dataset comprised deeply sampled blood TCRbeta repertoires from subjects exposed to, actively infected with, or recovered from COVID-19. A freely available public database, intended as a resource for researchers studying the immune response to SARS-CoV-2, is where the repertoires were released. The samples were drawn from the first 160 participants of the ongoing ImmuneRACE study and from 1,200 or so subjects provided by 6 global collaborators. Nearly every sample came with metadata listing a de-identified subject ID, COVID-19 status, age in years and sex. Where available, HLA class I and class II types were obtained from metadata supplied by the sample provider rather than from assay-based typing. Results and caveats for the whole study, not just this receptor: The amount of clinical and demographic metadata varied by source and participant and was provided uncurated.

TCRbeta CDR3 regions were amplified from genomic DNA using the immunoSEQ Assay, a bias-controlled multiplex PCR. The paper's data handling went like this. The number of nucleated cells in each sample was estimated from the amplification of reference gene primers within the assay. Sequence reads were collapsed and filtered to measure the absolute abundance of every unique TCRbeta CDR3 rearrangement. Productive Simpson clonality was computed per sample as the square root of Simpson's diversity index over productive rearrangements. Imported from immuneACCESS, the table was reduced by TCRdb to in-frame sequences with V and J called. These copies leave out some clones; in studies compared against another copy, an unresolved V gene accounts for under half, and the cause of the remainder is not known. The V and J calls and clone size come from that table; D and trimming were worked out from the DNA. The sample data list roughly 260,000 clones, and around 86% of these were observed just once. Roughly 9.8% of the sample comes from the top ten.

Samples from volunteer blood donors who had recovered from COVID-19 were contributed by a second Seattle source. Collaborating institutions collected whole blood in K2EDTA tubes following their own protocols. For TCRbeta analysis, collaborators shipped samples as frozen whole blood, isolated PBMCs, or DNA extracted from either of those sample types. As regards this clone: Its antigen specificity is not known. No much larger clone exists at a distance of one base, and base qualities are not known.

A distance of 13 bases separates the germline ends of V and J, which lose 1 base and 6 bases respectively. CDR1 and CDR2, per the germline V gene, are SGHRS and YFSETQ. The CDR3 covers 14 residues, taking in both the cysteine and the phenylalanine. Just CDR3 DNA is preserved here, 42 bases in frame from base 1. Sequencing used peripheral blood. The rearrangement combines TRBV5-1 with TRBJ1-1; the D gene is perhaps TRBD1, from 5 matching bases. This receptor was taken from a man aged 35-49 years who had recovered from COVID-19. For the CDR3, the sequence is CASSLRGRDAEAFF. The sequenced DNA is TGCGCCAGCAGCTTGCGGGGGAGGGACGCTGAAGCTTTCTTT.